The 20 T cell receptor beta chains presented below share a single source sample, sequenced in a study of blood T cell repertoires in COVID-19. This table comes from immunoSEQ multiplex PCR, and its TCRdb copy is limited to in-frame clones, with some not included. The data show 150,000 to 200,000 clones, roughly nine tenths seen once. Material: peripheral blood. Source of these receptors: a man in his fifties or sixties with active or convalescent COVID-19.

This clone occurred once. The genes are TRBV3-1 (or the pseudogene TRBV3-2) and TRBJ2-1; the D gene is possibly TRBD1 (6 bases). Germline V gives CDR1 LGHDT, CDR2 YNNKEL (reference sequence). Between the trimmed V and J ends, which lost 1 base and 0 bases, there was a span of 10 bases. This CDR3 is built from 16 residues. The CDR3 coding sequence is TGTGCCAGCAGCCAAGTCACAGGGAGCTCCTACAATGAGCAGTTCTTC. Amino acids: CASSQVTGSSYNEQFF.

This chain joins TRBV28 and TRBJ1-1, with a possible D match to TRBD1 (5 bases). This CDR3 is 11 amino acids long. V dropped 8 bases and J dropped 6 bases, with 10 bases sitting between them. Germline-derived CDR1 and CDR2 are MDHEN and SYDVKM. CDR3 nucleotide sequence: TGTGCCAGCTCGGGGGGTCCTGAAGCTTTCTTT. Translating it yields CASSGGPEAFF.

V usage is TRBV7-2 and J usage is TRBJ1-5; 12 bases match TRBD1. V was pared by 5 bases and J by 6 bases, with 5 bases of the junction left unmatched. The germline V gene encodes CDR1 SGHTA and CDR2 FQGNSA. The CDR3 runs 15 residues. For the CDR3, the DNA is TGTGCCAGCAGCCCGGGACAGGGGGCAGGTCAGCCCCAGCATTTT. Protein sequence: CASSPGQGAGQPQHF.

This sequence joins TRBV2 and TRBJ1-5; D may be TRBD1 (5 bases). The CDR3 totals 15 residues. V dropped 2 bases and J dropped 2 bases, with 10 bases sitting between them. Germline V gene lookup returns CDR1 SNHLY and CDR2 FYNNEI. The DNA of the CDR3 is TGTGCCAGCAGTGAACTGGGCAGGGGCAATCAGCCCCAGCATTTT. Protein: CASSELGRGNQPQHF.

The V and J genes are TRBV9 and TRBJ1-3, with D possibly matching TRBD1 (5 bases). The CDR3 extends over 15 amino acids. The germline V gene encodes CDR1 SGDLS and CDR2 YYNGEE. The ends were cut back, 4 bases at V and 0 bases at J, with 11 bases in the middle. The CDR3 bases are TGTGCCAGCAGCCGCTCGGGGGGCTCTGGAAACACCATATATTTT. It is translated as CASSRSGGSGNTIYF.

The V call is TRBV6-5, the J call TRBJ1-5; 9 bases match TRBD1. The CDR3 loop spans 15 amino acids. The V segment lost 8 bases and the J segment 2 bases; nucleotides outside the gene matches: 7. Germline CDR1 is MNHEY and CDR2 is SVGAGI. The CDR3 sequence is CASRETGGGNQPQHF. CDR3 nucleotides: TGTGCCAGCCGAGAGACAGGGGGAGGCAATCAGCCCCAGCATTTT.

The chain links TRBV3-1 (or the pseudogene TRBV3-2) to TRBJ1-5; 11 nucleotides line up with TRBD1. V trimming: 3 bases; J trimming: 7 bases; junction bases outside the gene matches: 14. CDR3 length: 18 residues. Germline V gene lookup returns CDR1 LGHDT and CDR2 YNNKEL (reference sequence). In nucleotides, the CDR3 is TGTGCCAGCAGCCAGGACTCGGGACAGGGGGTTTCGAGGCAGCCCCAGCATTTT. This codes for CASSQDSGQGVSRQPQHF.

The genes are TRBV5-1 and TRBJ1-2, with D perhaps TRBD1 (6 bases). The ends were cut back, 4 bases at V and 2 bases at J, with 15 bases in the middle. This CDR3 contains 15 residues. CDR1 is SGHRS and CDR2 is YFSETQ in the germline V gene. The CDR3: CASSPTGQENYGYTF. The CDR3 coding sequence is TGCGCCAGCAGCCCGACAGGCCAGGAGAACTATGGCTACACCTTC.

This rearrangement joins TRBV5-4 to TRBJ1-4, with D perhaps matching TRBD1 (6 bases). CDR1 and CDR2 from the germline V gene are SGHNT and YYREEE (reference sequence). This CDR3 region has 14 residues. The germline V and J ends were trimmed by 3 bases and 5 bases, with 11 bases remaining between them. The CDR3: CASSSQGGNEKLFF. The CDR3 DNA is TGTGCCAGCAGCTCACAGGGTGGGAATGAAAAACTGTTTTTT.

This chain uses TRBV7-2 with TRBJ1-4, with 8 bases that match TRBD1. V trimming: 5 bases; J trimming: 5 bases; junction bases outside the gene matches: 10. The CDR3 is 16 residues long. Germline V gene data show CDR1 as SGHTA and CDR2 as FQGNSA. CDR3 region: CASSPARGPGNEKLFF. The DNA for the CDR3 is TGTGCCAGCAGCCCAGCCAGGGGGCCTGGGAATGAAAAACTGTTTTTT.

In DNA form, the CDR3 reads TGTGCCAGCAGACCCACACGGGCAGATACGCAGTATTTT. As protein: CASRPTRADTQYF. The V gene is TRBV7-9, the J gene TRBJ2-3; D ambiguous. The germline CDR1 and CDR2 sequences are SEHNR and FQNEAQ (reference sequence). This CDR3 comprises 13 residues. Trimming removed 6 bases at V and 4 bases at J, with 11 bases between.

In this sample, this clone turned up once. The chain uses TRBV30 and TRBJ2-5; 15 bases align to TRBD2. The CDR3 consists of 19 residues. J was trimmed by 5 bases and V by 0 bases; bases with no gene match: 13. Germline CDR1 GTSNPN, CDR2 SVGIG (reference sequence). This CDR3 reads CAWSVDRTSGRAPDETQYF. The DNA of the CDR3 is TGTGCCTGGAGTGTAGACCGGACTAGCGGGAGGGCACCTGATGAGACCCAGTACTTC.

The rearrangement links TRBV18 to TRBJ2-1, with 10 bases that match TRBD2. Germline V gives CDR1 KGHSH, CDR2 LQKENI. Germline trimming cut 2 bases from V and 6 bases from J; bases unmatched to any gene: 7. The CDR3 consists of 16 residues. CDR3 bases: TGTGCCAGCTCACCATATCCTAGCGGGGGACCCAATGAGCAGTTCTTC. As protein: CASSPYPSGGPNEQFF.

CDR3 residues: CASSEGQTSGANVLTF. Here the CDR3 DNA reads TGTGCCAGCAGTGAAGGACAGACCTCTGGGGCCAACGTCCTGACTTTC. The chain recombines TRBV6-1 with TRBJ2-6; a possible D gene is TRBD1 (5 bases). Germline-derived CDR1 and CDR2 are MNHNS and SASEGT. The V end lost 1 base, the J end lost 0 bases, and 7 bases lay between the germline ends. There are 16 residues in the CDR3.

This clone appeared a single time. This rearrangement joins TRBV5-1 to TRBJ2-4, with 10 bases matching TRBD1. V was pared by 4 bases and J by 0 bases, with 13 bases of the junction left unmatched. Germline CDR1 SGHRS, CDR2 YFSETQ. The CDR3 is made up of 19 amino acids. In DNA, the CDR3 is TGCGCCAGCAGCCCTGGACAGGGGGGGCCCCCCAAAGCCAAAAACATTCAGTACTTC. This sequence encodes CASSPGQGGPPKAKNIQYF.

CDR3 nucleotides: TGTGCCAGTAGCCTGGACAGCTACGAGCAGTACTTC. Protein product: CASSLDSYEQYF. The chain employs TRBV19 and TRBJ2-7, with D tentatively TRBD1 (6 bases). CDR1 and CDR2 from the germline V gene are LNHDA and SQIVND (reference sequence). CDR3 length: 12 amino acids. V was cut by 6 bases and J by 3 bases, with 9 bases left in between. The variable domain in full, completed from reference TRBV19 and TRBJ2-7, reads DGGITQSPKYLFRKEGQNVTLSCEQNLNHDAMYWYRQDPGQGLRLIYYSQIVNDFQKGDIAEGYSVSREKKESFPLTVTSAQKNPTAFYLCASSLDSYEQYFGPGTRLTVT.

This rearrangement joins TRBV5-1 to TRBJ2-2; the match to TRBD1 covers 7 bases. The junction had 11 bases not matched to a gene; V was cut back by 4 bases and J by 2 bases. The germline V gene encodes CDR1 SGHRS and CDR2 YFSETQ. The CDR3 spans 17 residues. The CDR3 region has the DNA TGCGCCAGCAGCACCTATCCGGGACAGAGAAACACCGGGGAGCTGTTTTTT. It yields the protein CASSTYPGQRNTGELFF.

This chain uses TRBV5-4 with TRBJ2-1, with 7 bases lining up with TRBD1. V gave up 2 bases and J gave up 9 bases; unmatched junction bases: 11. CDR1 and CDR2 from the germline V gene are SGHNT and YYREEE (reference sequence). This CDR3 spans 15 amino acids. CDR3 sequence reads: CASSLQDRPPGEQFF. CDR3 DNA: TGTGCCAGCAGCTTACAGGACAGGCCCCCCGGTGAGCAGTTCTTC. Together with reference TRBV5-4 and TRBJ2-1, the CDR3 gives the full variable domain: ETGVTQSPTHLIKTRGQQVTLRCSSQSGHNTVSWYQQALGQGPQFIFQYYREEENGRGNFPPRFSGLQFPNYSSELNVNALELDDSALYLCASSLQDRPPGEQFFGPGTRLTVL.

This chain connects TRBV6-1 to TRBJ2-1; the match to TRBD1 covers 7 bases. CDR3 length equals 15 residues. The ends lost 1 base at V and 5 bases at J; junction bases unmatched: 5. Germline CDR1 and CDR2: MNHNS and SASEGT. The CDR3 nucleotides read TGTGCCAGCAGTGAAGAGCAGGGGGACCACAATGAGCAGTTCTTC. Translation gives CASSEEQGDHNEQFF.

The chain uses TRBV5-1 and TRBJ2-6; possible D gene TRBD2, 6 bases. CDR3 length: 15 residues. Trimming pared 4 bases from V and 3 bases from J, leaving 11 bases between. Germline V gene data show CDR1 as SGHRS and CDR2 as YFSETQ. CDR3 sequence: CASSRGSIGANVLTF. CDR3 nucleotides: TGCGCCAGCAGCCGGGGGTCTATTGGGGCCAACGTCCTGACTTTC.